This TCR beta chain comes out of a study of T-cell reconstitution after alpha-beta-depleted transplantation in children. The length of the CDR3 is 14 residues. In germline, CDR1 is SGHRS, CDR2 YFSETQ. Trimming pared 4 bases from V and 6 bases from J, leaving 16 bases between. Unique molecular identifiers were incorporated during preparation of the TCRbeta library. TCRdb re-analysed the PCR reads in MiXCR, keeping a single row per CDR3 protein. Altogether nearly 550,000 distinct CDR3 sequences are present, approximately 20% being singletons, with the ten largest covering over 3%. The chain joins TRBV5-1 to TRBJ1-2, with D perhaps TRBD1 (5 bases). This clonotype was sampled from a human donor who donated a stem cell graft to a child with acute lymphoblastic leukemia. The specimen was PBMCs from the stem cell graft donor, collected from the stem cell graft. The CDR3 DNA reads TGCGCCAGCAGCCGTTGGAGGGGCGAGGATGGCTACACCTTC. Translated: CASSRWRGEDGYTF.